What follows describes a single T cell receptor (beta chain). Its specificity is not known. The sample is drawn from a study of beta chain features in type 1 diabetes. Study details: Age, gender, cell numbers and subset yield matched between patients and controls. The study, taken as a whole, reports: Since sequencing was performed on cDNA, cells with high TCR expression could be over-represented. Shortening of TCRB CDR3s, moderate but significant, appeared in all four CD4+ subsets of Type 1 diabetes patients. For TCRB rearrangement, an influence of HLA type remained unresolved here.

Trimming removed 0 bases from V and 3 bases from J; junction bases left unmatched: 3. Germline lookup yields CDR1 MGHRA and CDR2 YSYEKL. The CDR3 has 16 residues. A single heparinised blood sample, averaging around 0.11 L, was obtained per donor. Expressed TCRB transcripts were sequenced because the entire RNA isolate underwent reverse transcription. The data were produced by immunoSEQ multiplex PCR, yet TCRdb's version contains in-frame clones alone and is incomplete. The sample has some 63,000 clones, around 49% seen once. The sequenced sample was central memory CD4+ T cells from blood. The chain combines TRBV4-1 with TRBJ2-7; 12 nucleotides align to TRBD2. This TCR derives from a man under 40 with type 1 diabetes. CDR3 coding DNA: TGCGCCAGCAGCCAAGACCGGACTAGCGGGGACTACGAGCAGTACTTC. Translating gives CASSQDRTSGDYEQYF.